The clone carrying this TCR beta chain came up once. Clones were sequenced by immunoSEQ multiplex PCR, and TCRdb holds only the in-frame ones, with some missing. The sample contains roughly 45,000 clones, about 95% of which appear only once. As for treatment: preoperative locoregional IRX-2 cytokine immunotherapy. Samples came from a phase Ib trial of preoperative locoregional IRX-2 cytokine immunotherapy. These data come from a study of preoperative IRX-2 immunotherapy in early breast cancer. Sequenced here: tumor tissue, sampled after IRX-2 immunotherapy. The TCR originated in a human donor with breast cancer.

The CDR3 spells CASTGVSAGELFF. Here the CDR3 DNA reads TGTGCCTCCACAGGGGTGAGCGCCGGGGAGCTGTTTTTT. The rearrangement uses TRBV30 and TRBJ2-2; TRBD1 matches at 7 bases. Losses at the gene ends were 7 bases for V and 6 bases for J; bases not matched to a gene: 8. The CDR3 sequence is 13 residues long. Germline V gene sequence: CDR1 GTSNPN, CDR2 SVGIG (reference sequence).